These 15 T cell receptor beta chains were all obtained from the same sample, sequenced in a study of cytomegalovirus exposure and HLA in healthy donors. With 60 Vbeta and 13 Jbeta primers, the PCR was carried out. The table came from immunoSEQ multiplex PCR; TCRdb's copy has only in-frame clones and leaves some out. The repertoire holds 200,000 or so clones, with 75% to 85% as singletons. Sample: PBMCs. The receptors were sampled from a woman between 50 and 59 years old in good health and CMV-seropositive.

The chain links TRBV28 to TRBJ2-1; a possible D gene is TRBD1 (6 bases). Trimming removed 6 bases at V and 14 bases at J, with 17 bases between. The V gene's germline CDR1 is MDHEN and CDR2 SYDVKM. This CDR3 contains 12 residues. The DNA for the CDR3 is TGTGCCAGCAGCGCGACAGGAAATTCGAAGTTCTTC. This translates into CASSATGNSKFF.

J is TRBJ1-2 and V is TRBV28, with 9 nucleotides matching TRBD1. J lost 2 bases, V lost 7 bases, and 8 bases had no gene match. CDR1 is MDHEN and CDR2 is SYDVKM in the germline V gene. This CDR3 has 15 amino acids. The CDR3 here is CASNSRQGGNYGYTF. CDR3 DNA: TGTGCCAGCAATAGTCGACAGGGGGGCAACTATGGCTACACCTTC.

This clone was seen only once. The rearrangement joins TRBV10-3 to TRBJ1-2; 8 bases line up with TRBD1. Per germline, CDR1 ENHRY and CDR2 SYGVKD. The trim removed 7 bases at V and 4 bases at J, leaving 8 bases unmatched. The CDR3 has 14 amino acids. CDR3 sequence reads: CAIKVRGQTYGYTF. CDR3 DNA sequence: TGTGCCATCAAAGTCAGGGGGCAGACCTATGGCTACACCTTC.

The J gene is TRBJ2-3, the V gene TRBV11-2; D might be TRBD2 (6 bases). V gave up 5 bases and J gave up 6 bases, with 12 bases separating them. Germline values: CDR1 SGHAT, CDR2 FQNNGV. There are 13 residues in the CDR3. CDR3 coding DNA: TGTGCCAGCAGCCACGGAGGGTGGGATACGCAGTATTTT. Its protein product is CASSHGGWDTQYF.

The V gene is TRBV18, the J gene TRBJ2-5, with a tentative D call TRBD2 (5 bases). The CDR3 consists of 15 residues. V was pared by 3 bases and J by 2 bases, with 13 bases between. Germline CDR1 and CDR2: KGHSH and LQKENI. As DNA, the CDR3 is TGTGCCAGCTCACCGGGAAGCGGAGGACAAGAGACCCAGTACTTC. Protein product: CASSPGSGGQETQYF.

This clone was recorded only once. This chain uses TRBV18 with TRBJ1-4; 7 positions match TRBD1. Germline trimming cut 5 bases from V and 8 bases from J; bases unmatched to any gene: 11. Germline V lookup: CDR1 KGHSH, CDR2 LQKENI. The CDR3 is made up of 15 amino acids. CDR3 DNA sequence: TGTGCCAGCTCATACGACAGGGCGCAATCGGAAAAACTGTTTTTT. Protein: CASSYDRAQSEKLFF.

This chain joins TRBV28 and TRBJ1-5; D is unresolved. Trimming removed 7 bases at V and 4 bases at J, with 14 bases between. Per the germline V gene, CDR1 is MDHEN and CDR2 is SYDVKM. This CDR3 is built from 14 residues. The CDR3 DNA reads TGTGCCAGCATTCCCCTGCGGATGAATCAGCCCCAGCATTTT. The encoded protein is CASIPLRMNQPQHF.

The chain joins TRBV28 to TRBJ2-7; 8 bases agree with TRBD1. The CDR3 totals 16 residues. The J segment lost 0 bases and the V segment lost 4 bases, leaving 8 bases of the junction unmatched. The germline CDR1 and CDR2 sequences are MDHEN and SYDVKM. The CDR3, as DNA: TGTGCCAGCAGTTGGGCGGGACAGGACCTCTCCTACGAGCAGTACTTC. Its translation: CASSWAGQDLSYEQYF.

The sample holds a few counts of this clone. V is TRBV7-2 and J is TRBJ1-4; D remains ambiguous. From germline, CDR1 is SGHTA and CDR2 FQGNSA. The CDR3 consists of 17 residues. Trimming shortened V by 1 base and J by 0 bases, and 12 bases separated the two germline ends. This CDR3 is CASSLVPTATTNEKLFF. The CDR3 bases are TGTGCCAGCAGCTTAGTCCCCACAGCAACAACTAATGAAAAACTGTTTTTT. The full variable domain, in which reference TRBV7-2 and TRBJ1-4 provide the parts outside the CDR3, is GAGVSQSPSNKVTEKGKDVELRCDPISGHTALYWYRQSLGQGLEFLIYFQGNSAPDKSGLPSDRFSAERTGGSVSTLTIQRTQQEDSAVYLCASSLVPTATTNEKLFFGSGTQLSVL.

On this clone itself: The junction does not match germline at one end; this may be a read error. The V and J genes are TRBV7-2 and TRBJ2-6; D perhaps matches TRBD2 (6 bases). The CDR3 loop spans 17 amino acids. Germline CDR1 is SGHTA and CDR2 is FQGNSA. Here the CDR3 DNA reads TGTGCCAGCAGCTTCCCCCTCCCCGGGACTGGGGCCAACGGCCTGACTTTC. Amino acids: CASSFPLPGTGANGLTF.

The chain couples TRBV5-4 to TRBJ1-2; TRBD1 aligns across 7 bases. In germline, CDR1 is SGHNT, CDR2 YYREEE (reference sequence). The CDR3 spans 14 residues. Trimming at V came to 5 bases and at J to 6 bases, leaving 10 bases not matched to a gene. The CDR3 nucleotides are TGTGCCAGCAGACGGGATACAGGGGACGATGGCTACACCTTC. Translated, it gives CASRRDTGDDGYTF.

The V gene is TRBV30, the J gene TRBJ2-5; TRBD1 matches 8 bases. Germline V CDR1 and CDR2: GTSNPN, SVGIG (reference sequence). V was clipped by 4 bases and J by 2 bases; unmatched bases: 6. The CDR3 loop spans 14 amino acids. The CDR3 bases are TGTGCCTGGAACTCGGGGACAGGACAAGAGACCCAGTACTTC. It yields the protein CAWNSGTGQETQYF.

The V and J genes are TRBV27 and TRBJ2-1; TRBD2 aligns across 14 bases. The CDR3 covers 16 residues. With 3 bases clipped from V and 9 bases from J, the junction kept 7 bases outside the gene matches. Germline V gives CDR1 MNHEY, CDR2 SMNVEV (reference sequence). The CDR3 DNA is TGTGCCAGCAGTTTCGGACTAGCGGGAGGACCGAGTGAGCAGTTCTTC. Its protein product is CASSFGLAGGPSEQFF.

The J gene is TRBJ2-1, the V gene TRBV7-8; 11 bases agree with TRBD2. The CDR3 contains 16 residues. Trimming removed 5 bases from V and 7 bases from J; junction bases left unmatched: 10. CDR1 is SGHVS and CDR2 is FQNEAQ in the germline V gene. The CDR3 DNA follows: TGTGCCAGCAGCCACAAGAGTAGCGGGAGGGGTAATGAGCAGTTCTTC. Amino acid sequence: CASSHKSSGRGNEQFF. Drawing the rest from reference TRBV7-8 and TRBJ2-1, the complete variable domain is GAGVSQSPRYKVAKRGQDVALRCDPISGHVSLFWYQQALGQGPEFLTYFQNEAQLDKSGLPSDRFFAERPEGSVSTLKIQRTQQEDSAVYLCASSHKSSGRGNEQFFGPGTRLTVL.

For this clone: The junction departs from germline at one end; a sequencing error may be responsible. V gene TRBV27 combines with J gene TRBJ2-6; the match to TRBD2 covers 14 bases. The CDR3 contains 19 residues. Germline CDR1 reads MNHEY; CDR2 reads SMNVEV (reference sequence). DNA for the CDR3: TGTGCCAGCAGCTCTCGACTAGCGGGGGGGGCCTCTGGGGCCAACGGCCTGACTTTC. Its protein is CASSSRLAGGASGANGLTF.